This T cell receptor (beta chain) came from a study of blood T cell repertoires in COVID-19. Across the whole study: Sample material is recorded as cDNA or gDNA derived from T cells, B-cell-depleted T cells, or PBMCs.

Cohort assignment relied on participant-reported clinical history. Germline V CDR1 and CDR2: MNHEY, SMNVEV (reference sequence). V lost 1 base and J lost 1, with 11 bases in between. The CDR3 sequence is 15 residues long. Using immunoSEQ multiplex PCR, the repertoire was profiled, and TCRdb retains in-frame clones only, with some absent. The table has approximately 300,000 clones, 87% seen once; the top ten hold about 5.7%. The clonotype comes from a woman in her thirties who had recovered from COVID-19. Sequenced: PBMCs or T cells enriched from blood (not recorded which). The chain is built from TRBV27 and TRBJ2-7; possibly TRBD1 for D (5 bases). DNA for the CDR3: TGTGCCAGCAGTTTATTTGCCAGGGCATCCTACGAGCAGTACTTC. It codes for CASSLFARASYEQYF.